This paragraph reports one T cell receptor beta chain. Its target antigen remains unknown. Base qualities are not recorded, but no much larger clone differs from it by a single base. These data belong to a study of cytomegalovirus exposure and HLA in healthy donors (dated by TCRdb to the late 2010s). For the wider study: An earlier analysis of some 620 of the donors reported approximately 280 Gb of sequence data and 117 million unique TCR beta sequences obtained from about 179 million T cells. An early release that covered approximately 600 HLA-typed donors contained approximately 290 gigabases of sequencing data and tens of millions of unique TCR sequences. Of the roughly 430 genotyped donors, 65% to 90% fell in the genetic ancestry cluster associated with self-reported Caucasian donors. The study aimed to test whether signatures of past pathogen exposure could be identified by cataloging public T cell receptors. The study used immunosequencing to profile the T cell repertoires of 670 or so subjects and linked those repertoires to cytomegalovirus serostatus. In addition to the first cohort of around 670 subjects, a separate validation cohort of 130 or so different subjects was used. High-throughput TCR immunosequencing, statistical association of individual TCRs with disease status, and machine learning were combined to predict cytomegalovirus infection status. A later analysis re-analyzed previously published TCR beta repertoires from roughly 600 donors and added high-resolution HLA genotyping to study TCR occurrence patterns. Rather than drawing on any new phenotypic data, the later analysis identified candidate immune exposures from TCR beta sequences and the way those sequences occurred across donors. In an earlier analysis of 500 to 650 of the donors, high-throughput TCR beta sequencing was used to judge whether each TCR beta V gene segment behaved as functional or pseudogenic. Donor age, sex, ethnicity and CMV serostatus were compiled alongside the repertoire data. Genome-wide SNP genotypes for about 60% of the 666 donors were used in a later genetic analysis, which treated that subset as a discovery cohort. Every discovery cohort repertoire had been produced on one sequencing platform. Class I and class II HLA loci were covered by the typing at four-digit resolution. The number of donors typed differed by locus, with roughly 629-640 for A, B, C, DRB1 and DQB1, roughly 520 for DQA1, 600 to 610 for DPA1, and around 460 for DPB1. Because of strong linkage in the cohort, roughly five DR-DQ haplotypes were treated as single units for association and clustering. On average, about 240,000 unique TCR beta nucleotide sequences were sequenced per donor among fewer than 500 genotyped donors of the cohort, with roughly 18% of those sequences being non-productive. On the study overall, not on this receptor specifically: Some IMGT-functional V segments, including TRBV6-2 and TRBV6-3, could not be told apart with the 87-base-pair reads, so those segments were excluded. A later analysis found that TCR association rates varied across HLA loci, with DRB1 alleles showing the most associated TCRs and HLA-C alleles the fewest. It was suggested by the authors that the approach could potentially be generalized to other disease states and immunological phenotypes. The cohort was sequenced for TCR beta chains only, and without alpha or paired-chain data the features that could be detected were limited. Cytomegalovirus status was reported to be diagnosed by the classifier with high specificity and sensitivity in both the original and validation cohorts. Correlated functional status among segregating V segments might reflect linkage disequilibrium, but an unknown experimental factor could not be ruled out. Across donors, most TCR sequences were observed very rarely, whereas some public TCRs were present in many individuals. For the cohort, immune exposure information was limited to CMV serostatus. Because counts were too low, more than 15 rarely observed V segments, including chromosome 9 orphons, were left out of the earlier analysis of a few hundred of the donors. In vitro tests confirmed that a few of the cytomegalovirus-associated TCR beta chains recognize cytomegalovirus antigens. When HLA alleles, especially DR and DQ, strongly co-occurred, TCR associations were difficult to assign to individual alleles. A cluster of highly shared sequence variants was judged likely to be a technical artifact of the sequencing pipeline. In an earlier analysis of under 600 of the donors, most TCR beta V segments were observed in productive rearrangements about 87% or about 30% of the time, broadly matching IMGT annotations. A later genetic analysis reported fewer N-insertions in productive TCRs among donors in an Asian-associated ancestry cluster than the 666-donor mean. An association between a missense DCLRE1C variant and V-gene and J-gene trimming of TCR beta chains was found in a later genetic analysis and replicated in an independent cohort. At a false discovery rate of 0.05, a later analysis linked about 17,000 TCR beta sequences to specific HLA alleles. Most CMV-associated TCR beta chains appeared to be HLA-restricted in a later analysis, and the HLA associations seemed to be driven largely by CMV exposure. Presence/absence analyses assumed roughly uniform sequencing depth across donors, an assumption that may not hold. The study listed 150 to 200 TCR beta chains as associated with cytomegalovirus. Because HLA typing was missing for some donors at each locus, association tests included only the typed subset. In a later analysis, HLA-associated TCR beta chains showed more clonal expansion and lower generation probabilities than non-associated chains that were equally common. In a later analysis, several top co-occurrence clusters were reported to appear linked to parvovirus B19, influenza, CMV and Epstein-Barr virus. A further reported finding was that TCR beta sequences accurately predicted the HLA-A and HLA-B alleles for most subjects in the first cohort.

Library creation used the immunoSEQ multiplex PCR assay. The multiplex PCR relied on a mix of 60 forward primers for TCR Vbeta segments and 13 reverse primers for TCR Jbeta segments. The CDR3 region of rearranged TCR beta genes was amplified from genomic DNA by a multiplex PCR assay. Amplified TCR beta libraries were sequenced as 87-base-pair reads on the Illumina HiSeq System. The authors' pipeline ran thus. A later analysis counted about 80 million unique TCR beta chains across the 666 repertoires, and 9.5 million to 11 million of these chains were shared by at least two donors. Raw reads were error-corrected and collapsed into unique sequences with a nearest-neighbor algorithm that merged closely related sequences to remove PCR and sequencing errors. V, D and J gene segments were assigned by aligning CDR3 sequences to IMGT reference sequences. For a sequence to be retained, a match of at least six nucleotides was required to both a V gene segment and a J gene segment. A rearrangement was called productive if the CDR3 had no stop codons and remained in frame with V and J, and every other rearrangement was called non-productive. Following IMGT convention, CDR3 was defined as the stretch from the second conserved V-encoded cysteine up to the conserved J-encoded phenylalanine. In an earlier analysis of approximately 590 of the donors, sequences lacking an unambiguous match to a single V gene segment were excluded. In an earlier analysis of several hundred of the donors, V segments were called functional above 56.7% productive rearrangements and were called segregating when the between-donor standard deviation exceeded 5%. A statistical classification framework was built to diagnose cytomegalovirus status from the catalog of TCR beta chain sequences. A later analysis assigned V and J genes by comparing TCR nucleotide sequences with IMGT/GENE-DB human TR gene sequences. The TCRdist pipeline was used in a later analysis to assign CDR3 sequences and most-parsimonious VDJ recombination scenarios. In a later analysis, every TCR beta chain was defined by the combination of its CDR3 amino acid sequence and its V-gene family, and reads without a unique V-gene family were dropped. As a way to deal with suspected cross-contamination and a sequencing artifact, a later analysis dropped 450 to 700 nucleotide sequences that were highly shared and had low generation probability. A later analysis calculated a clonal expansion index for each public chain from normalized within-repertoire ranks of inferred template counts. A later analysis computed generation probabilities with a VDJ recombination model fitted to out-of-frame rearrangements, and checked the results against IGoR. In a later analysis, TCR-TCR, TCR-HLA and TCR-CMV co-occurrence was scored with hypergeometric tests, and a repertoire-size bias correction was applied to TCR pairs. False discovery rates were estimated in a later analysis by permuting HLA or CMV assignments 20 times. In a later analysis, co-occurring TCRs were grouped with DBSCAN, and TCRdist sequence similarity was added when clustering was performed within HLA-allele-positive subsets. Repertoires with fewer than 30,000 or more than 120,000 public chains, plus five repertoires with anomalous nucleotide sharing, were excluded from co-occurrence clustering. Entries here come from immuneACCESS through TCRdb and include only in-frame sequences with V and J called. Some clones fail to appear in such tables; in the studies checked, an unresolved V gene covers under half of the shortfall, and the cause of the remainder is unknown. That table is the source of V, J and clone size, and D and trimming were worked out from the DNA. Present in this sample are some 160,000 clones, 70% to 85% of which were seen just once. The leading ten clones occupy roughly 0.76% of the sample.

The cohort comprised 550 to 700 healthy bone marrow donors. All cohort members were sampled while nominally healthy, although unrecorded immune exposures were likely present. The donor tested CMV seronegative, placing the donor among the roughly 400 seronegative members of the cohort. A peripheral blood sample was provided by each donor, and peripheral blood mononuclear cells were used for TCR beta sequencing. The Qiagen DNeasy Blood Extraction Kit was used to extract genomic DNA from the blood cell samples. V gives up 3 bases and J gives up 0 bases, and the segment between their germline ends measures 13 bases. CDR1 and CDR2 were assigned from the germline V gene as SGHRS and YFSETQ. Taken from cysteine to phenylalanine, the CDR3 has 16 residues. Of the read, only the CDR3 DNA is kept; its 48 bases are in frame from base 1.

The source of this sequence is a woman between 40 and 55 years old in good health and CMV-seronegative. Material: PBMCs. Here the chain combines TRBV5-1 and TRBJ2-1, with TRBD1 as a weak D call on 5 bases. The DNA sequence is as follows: TGCGCCAGCAGCTCAACTGACAGATCCTCCTACAATGAGCAGTTCTTC. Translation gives CASSSTDRSSYNEQFF.